What follows are 19 T cell receptor beta chains derived from one specimen sequenced in a study of T cell repertoires in cytomegalovirus infection (dated by TCRdb to between 2018 and 2021). The reads were generated on an Illumina HiSeq 1500. TCRdb applied fastp at Q25 and MiXCR to the public reads, then kept only in-frame beta chains. Rows matching on CDR3 protein sequence are summarized as one entry with the most common DNA and genes. The sample table lists 200,000 to 250,000 distinct CDR3 sequences, about 39% of them with a count of one. Approximately 59% of the sample is taken by the ten largest. No cognate antigen is known for these TCRs. What the treatment or condition label conveys for this sample: in vitro stimulation with specific CMV peptide epitopes to enrich CMV-specific T cells. The material was CD8+ T cells from cultured PBMCs, obtained from culture after CMV antigen stimulation. The origin of the receptors is a human donor in good health (CMV status not recorded). Some clones in this sample may be carry-over from other donors' samples.

CDR3 DNA sequence: TGTGCCAGCAGCCTTCGACAGGGACTCCACGAGCAGTACTTC. Protein: CASSLRQGLHEQYF. The chain is built from TRBV7-4 and TRBJ2-7; tentative D call: TRBD1 (7 bases). V was shortened by 5 bases and J by 5 bases, with 16 bases between the two germline ends. The CDR3 runs 14 residues. From germline, CDR1 is SGHVT and CDR2 SQSDAQ.

This clonotype has at least ten counts. The chain links TRBV20-1 to TRBJ2-1; 11 bases line up with TRBD2. J lost 0 bases, V lost 3 bases, and 19 bases had no gene match. This CDR3 is built from 21 residues. In germline, CDR1 is DFQATT, CDR2 SNEGSKA (reference sequence). The CDR3: CSARTPPSGLAGRSSYNEQFF. The CDR3 nucleotides read TGCAGTGCTAGGACCCCACCTAGCGGACTAGCGGGTAGGAGCTCCTACAATGAGCAGTTCTTC.

The chain couples TRBV20-1 to TRBJ2-1; TRBD2 matches 8 bases. Trimming removed 6 bases from V and 2 bases from J; junction bases left unmatched: 6. The CDR3 contains 14 residues. Germline V gives CDR1 DFQATT, CDR2 SNEGSKA (reference sequence). CDR3 in DNA: TGCAGTGCAAATCTAGCGGGCGCCTACAATGAGCAGTTCTTC. Protein: CSANLAGAYNEQFF.

CDR3: CATSRNRGGNTEAFF. The CDR3 region has the DNA TGTGCCACCAGCAGAAACAGGGGTGGGAACACTGAAGCTTTCTTT. V usage is TRBV15 and J usage is TRBJ1-1; 7 bases line up with TRBD1. CDR1 is LNHNV and CDR2 is YYDKDF in the germline V gene (reference sequence). V was pared by 2 bases and J by 1 base, with 4 bases of the junction left unmatched. This CDR3 spans 15 amino acids.

The rearrangement uses TRBV7-3 and TRBJ2-7; D remains ambiguous. V dropped 0 bases and J dropped 3 bases, with 9 bases sitting between them. This CDR3 spans 14 amino acids. CDR1 is SGHTA, CDR2 FQGTGA, per germline. The CDR3 is CASSLTGPDYEQYF. CDR3 DNA sequence: TGTGCCAGCAGCTTAACGGGTCCAGACTACGAGCAGTACTTC. Filled out from reference TRBV7-3 and TRBJ2-7, the complete variable domain reads GAGVSQTPSNKVTEKGKYVELRCDPISGHTALYWYRQSLGQGPEFLIYFQGTGAADDSGLPNDRFFAVRPEGSVSTLKIQRTERGDSAVYLCASSLTGPDYEQYFGPGTRLTVT.

The rearrangement uses TRBV6-6 and TRBJ2-7; no reliable D call. The CDR3 sequence is 17 residues long. Looked up from germline, CDR1 is MNHNY and CDR2 is SVGAGI (reference sequence). Trimming took 5 bases from V and 2 from J, leaving 22 bases between them. The CDR3 DNA reads as TGTGCCAGCAGTATTACTCGGGCCAGCCGGAGACCCTACGAGCAGTACTTC. The encoded protein is CASSITRASRRPYEQYF.

The chain joins TRBV6-5 to TRBJ2-7; TRBD1 matches at 11 bases. Losses at the gene ends were 2 bases for V and 2 bases for J; bases not matched to a gene: 8. CDR3 length: 17 residues. In germline, CDR1 is MNHEY, CDR2 SVGAGI. CDR3 DNA sequence: TGTGCCAGCAGTTACCCCCCCGGGACAGGGGGTACCTACGAGCAGTACTTC. Its protein is CASSYPPGTGGTYEQYF.

The CDR3 spells CASSAGQGLKNEQYF. DNA for the CDR3: TGTGCCAGCAGTGCCGGACAGGGGTTAAAAAACGAGCAGTACTTC. This chain connects TRBV6-8 to TRBJ2-7; 9 bases align to TRBD1. The CDR3 length is 15 residues. CDR1 and CDR2 (germline): MNHGY, SAAAGT. The trim removed 5 bases at V and 5 bases at J, leaving 10 bases unmatched.

The J gene is TRBJ1-1, the V gene TRBV12-3 or TRBV12-4, with a weak D call TRBD1 (5 bases). The germline V and J ends were trimmed by 3 bases and 10 bases, with 18 bases remaining between them. The CDR3 totals 14 residues. The CDR3 region is CASSFYEGWEVAFF. In DNA form, the CDR3 reads TGTGCCAGCAGTTTTTATGAGGGGTGGGAGGTAGCTTTCTTT.

CDR3 in DNA: TGTGCCAGCAGCCCTCGGACAGGGGACCACTCTAACTATGGCTACACCTTC. Translating gives CASSPRTGDHSNYGYTF. The chain carries TRBV7-3 and TRBJ1-2; 9 bases map to TRBD1. Germline CDR1 SGHTA, CDR2 FQGTGA. The length of the CDR3 is 17 residues. V lost 5 bases, J lost 0 bases, and 10 bases stayed unmatched.

The chain is built from TRBV12-3 or TRBV12-4 and TRBJ2-3, with TRBD1 identical over 11 bases. The CDR3 loop spans 15 amino acids. Unmatched junction bases numbered 5, after V lost 4 bases and J lost 5 bases. CDR3 residues: CASSWTGGRGDTQYF. CDR3 in DNA: TGTGCCAGCAGTTGGACAGGGGGCCGTGGAGATACGCAGTATTTT.

This clonotype occurred a few times. V is TRBV27 and J is TRBJ2-2; D call uncertain. Germline CDR1 is MNHEY and CDR2 is SMNVEV (reference sequence). V gave up 5 bases and J gave up 3 bases, with 7 bases separating them. This CDR3 is 13 amino acids long. The CDR3 sequence is CASSIRDTGELFF. The CDR3 coding sequence is TGTGCCAGCAGTATACGGGACACCGGGGAGCTGTTTTTT.

The chain recombines TRBV12-3 or TRBV12-4 with TRBJ2-7; 9 positions match TRBD1. Unmatched junction bases numbered 8, after V lost 3 bases and J lost 5 bases. The length of the CDR3 is 15 residues. This CDR3 reads CASSFPTGGVDEQYF. CDR3 coding DNA: TGTGCCAGCAGTTTCCCGACAGGGGGAGTGGACGAGCAGTACTTC.

This clonotype has only a few counts. The chain links TRBV6-5 to TRBJ2-2, with D hard to call. From germline, CDR1 is MNHEY and CDR2 SVGAGI. V lost 2 bases to trimming and J lost 9 bases, with 10 bases between them. This CDR3 is 13 amino acids long. DNA of the CDR3: TGTGCCAGCAGTTACCCAGAAGGACGGGAGCTGTTTTTT. Amino acids: CASSYPEGRELFF.

This clonotype was found a few times. The V call is TRBV15, the J call TRBJ2-3; D not resolved. The CDR3 loop spans 13 amino acids. Germline values: CDR1 LNHNV, CDR2 YYDKDF (reference sequence). Trimming pared 2 bases from V and 3 bases from J, leaving 6 bases between. CDR3 bases: TGTGCCACCAGCAGAAAGATAACAGATACGCAGTATTTT. Translation gives CATSRKITDTQYF.

The chain links TRBV7-9 to TRBJ2-3; D uncertain. This CDR3 contains 15 residues. Trimming removed 4 bases from V and 4 bases from J, with 15 bases in between. Germline CDR1 and CDR2: SEHNR and FQNEAQ (reference sequence). The CDR3 region is CASSSQTAHADTQYF. The CDR3 DNA is TGTGCCAGCAGCTCCCAAACGGCCCACGCAGATACGCAGTATTTT.

The V and J genes are TRBV4-1 and TRBJ2-1; 9 bases are a match to TRBD2. The CDR3 runs 16 residues. The trim removed 2 bases at V and 9 bases at J, leaving 11 bases unmatched. Germline CDR1 MGHRA, CDR2 YSYEKL. For the CDR3, the DNA is TGCGCCAGCAGCCAACTGACTAGCGGCACCCAGGGTGAGCAGTTCTTC. Its translation is CASSQLTSGTQGEQFF.

V is TRBV9 and J is TRBJ1-1; D is ambiguous. Per the germline V gene, CDR1 is SGDLS and CDR2 is YYNGEE. The CDR3 has 15 residues. V was clipped by 4 bases and J by 2 bases, with 15 bases between them. CDR3 amino acids: CASSIQPEINTEAFF. The CDR3 coding sequence is TGTGCCAGCAGCATCCAACCAGAGATAAACACTGAAGCTTTCTTT.

This clonotype turned up a few times. The chain carries TRBV4-1 and TRBJ2-7; TRBD2 is a possible D gene (6 bases). The CDR3 has 15 residues. The V end was cut by 1 base, the J end by 5 bases, with 15 bases between. The germline CDR1 and CDR2 sequences are MGHRA and YSYEKL. CDR3 DNA: TGCGCCAGCAGCCAAGGAACGGGAGTAACCGACGAGCAGTACTTC. Its protein product is CASSQGTGVTDEQYF.